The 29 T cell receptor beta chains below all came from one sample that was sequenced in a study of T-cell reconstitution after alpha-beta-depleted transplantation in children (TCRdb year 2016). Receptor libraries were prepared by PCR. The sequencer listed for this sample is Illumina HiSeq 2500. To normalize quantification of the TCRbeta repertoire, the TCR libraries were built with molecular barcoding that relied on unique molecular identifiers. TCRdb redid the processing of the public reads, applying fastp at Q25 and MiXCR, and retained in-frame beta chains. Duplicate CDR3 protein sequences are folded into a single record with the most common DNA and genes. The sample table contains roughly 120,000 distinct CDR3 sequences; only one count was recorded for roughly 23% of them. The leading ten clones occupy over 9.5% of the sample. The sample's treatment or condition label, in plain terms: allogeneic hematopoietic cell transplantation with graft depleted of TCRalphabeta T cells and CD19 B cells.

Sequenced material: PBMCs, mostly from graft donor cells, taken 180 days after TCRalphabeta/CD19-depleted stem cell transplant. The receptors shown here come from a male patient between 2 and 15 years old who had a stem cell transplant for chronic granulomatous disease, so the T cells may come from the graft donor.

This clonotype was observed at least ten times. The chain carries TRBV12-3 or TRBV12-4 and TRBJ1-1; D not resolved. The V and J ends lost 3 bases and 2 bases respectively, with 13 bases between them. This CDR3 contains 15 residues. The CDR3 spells CASSFIADGNTEAFF. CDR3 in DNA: TGTGCCAGCAGTTTCATCGCCGATGGAAACACTGAAGCTTTCTTT.

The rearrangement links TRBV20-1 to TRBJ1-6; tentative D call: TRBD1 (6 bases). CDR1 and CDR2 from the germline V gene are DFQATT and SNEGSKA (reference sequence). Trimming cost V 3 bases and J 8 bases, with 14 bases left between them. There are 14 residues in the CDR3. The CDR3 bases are TGCAGTGCTAGGGCAGGGGAAAATCATTCACCCCTCCACTTT. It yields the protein CSARAGENHSPLHF.

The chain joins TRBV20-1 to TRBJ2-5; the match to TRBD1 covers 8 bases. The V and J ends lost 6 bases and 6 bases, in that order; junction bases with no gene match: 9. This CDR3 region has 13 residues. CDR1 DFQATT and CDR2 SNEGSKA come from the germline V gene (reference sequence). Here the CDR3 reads CSATDRGKKTQYF. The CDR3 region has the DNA TGCAGTGCCACCGACAGGGGCAAGAAGACCCAGTACTTC.

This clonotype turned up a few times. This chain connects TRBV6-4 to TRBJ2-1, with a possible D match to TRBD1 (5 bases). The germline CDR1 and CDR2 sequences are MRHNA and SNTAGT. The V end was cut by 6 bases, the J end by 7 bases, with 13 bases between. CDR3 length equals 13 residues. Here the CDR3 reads CASRNRQSNEQFF. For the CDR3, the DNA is TGTGCCAGCAGAAATAGACAGTCTAATGAGCAGTTCTTC.

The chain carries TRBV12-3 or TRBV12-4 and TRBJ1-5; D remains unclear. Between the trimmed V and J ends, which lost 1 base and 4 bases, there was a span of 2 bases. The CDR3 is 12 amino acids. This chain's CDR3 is CASSLGNQPQHF. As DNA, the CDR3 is TGTGCCAGCAGTTTAGGTAATCAGCCCCAGCATTTT.

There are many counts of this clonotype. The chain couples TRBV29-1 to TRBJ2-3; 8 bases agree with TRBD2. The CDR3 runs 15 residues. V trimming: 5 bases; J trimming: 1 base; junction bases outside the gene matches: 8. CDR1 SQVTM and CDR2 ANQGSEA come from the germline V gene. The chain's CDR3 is CSVIPSGSGTDTQYF. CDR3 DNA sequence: TGCAGCGTTATCCCGAGCGGGAGTGGCACAGATACGCAGTATTTT.

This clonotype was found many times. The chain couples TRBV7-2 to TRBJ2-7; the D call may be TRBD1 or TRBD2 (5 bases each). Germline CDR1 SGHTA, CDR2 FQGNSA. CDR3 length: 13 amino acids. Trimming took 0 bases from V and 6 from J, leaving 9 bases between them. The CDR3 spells CASSLAGVAEQYF. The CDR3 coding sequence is TGTGCCAGCAGCTTAGCGGGGGTGGCCGAGCAGTACTTC.

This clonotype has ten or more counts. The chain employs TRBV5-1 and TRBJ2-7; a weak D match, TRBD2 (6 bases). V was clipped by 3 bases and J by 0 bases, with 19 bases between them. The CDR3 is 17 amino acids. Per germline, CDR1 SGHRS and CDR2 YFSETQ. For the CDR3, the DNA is TGCGCCAGCAGCTCTCGCTTGGGGCCCGGGAGCTCCTACGAGCAGTACTTC. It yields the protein CASSSRLGPGSSYEQYF.

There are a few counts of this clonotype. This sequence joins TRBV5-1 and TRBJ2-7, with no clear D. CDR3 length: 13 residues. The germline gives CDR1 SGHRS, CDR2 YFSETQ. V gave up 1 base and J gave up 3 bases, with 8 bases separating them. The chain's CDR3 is CASSLFSVYEQYF. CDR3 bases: TGCGCCAGCAGCTTGTTCAGCGTCTACGAGCAGTACTTC.

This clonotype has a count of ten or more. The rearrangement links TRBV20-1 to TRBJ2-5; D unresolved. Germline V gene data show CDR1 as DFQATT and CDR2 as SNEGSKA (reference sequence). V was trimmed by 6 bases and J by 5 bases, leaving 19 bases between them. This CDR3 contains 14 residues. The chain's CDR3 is CSARAFKAAETQYF. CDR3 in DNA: TGCAGTGCCCGGGCTTTTAAGGCAGCGGAGACCCAGTACTTC.

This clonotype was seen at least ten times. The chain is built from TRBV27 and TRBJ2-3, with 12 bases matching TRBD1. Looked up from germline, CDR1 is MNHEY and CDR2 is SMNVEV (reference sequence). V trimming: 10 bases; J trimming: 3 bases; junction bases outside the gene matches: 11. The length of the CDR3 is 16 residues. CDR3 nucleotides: TGTGCCACCCAAAACCGGGACAGGGGGCTTACAGATACGCAGTATTTT. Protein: CATQNRDRGLTDTQYF.

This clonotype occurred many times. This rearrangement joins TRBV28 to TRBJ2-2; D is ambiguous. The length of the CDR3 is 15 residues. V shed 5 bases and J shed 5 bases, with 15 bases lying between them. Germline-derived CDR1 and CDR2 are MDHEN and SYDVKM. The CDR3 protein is CASSGLLVGTGELFF. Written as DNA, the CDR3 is TGTGCCAGCAGTGGGCTCCTAGTCGGGACCGGGGAGCTGTTTTTT.

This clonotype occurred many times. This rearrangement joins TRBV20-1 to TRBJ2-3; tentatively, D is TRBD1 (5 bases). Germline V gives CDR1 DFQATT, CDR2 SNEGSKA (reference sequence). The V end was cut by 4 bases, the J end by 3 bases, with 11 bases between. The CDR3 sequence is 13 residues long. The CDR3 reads CSANQGRTDTQYF. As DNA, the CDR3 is TGCAGTGCTAACCAGGGAAGGACAGATACGCAGTATTTT.

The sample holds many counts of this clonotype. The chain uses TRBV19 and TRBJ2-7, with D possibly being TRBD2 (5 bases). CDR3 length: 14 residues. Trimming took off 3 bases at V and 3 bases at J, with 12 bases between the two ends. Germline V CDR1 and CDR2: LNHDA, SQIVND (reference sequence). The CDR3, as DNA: TGTGCCAGTAGTATTGGGAGTTCCCACTACGAGCAGTACTTC. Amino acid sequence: CASSIGSSHYEQYF.

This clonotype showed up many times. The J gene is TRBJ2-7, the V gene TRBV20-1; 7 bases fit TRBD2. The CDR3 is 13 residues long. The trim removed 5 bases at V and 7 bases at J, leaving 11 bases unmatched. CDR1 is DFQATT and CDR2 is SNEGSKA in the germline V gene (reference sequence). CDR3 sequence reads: CSALETSSHEQYF. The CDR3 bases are TGCAGTGCTTTGGAGACTAGCAGTCATGAGCAGTACTTC.

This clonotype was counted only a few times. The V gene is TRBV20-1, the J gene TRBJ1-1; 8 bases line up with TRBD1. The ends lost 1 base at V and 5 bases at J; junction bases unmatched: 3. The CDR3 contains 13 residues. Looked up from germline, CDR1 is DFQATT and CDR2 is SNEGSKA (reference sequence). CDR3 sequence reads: CSARGDRLTEAFF. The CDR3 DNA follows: TGCAGTGCTAGAGGGGACAGGTTAACTGAAGCTTTCTTT.

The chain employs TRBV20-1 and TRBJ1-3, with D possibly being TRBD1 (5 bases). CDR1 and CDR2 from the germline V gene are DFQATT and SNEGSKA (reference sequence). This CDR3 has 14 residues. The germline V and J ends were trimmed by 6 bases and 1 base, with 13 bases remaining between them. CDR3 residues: CSARRGESGNTIYF. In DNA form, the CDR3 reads TGCAGTGCAAGAAGGGGCGAATCTGGAAACACCATATATTTT.

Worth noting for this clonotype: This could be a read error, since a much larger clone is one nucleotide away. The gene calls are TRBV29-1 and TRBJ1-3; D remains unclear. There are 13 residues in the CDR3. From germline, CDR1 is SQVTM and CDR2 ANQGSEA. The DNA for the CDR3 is TGCAGCGTTGATGGCGTATCTGAAAACACCATATATTTT. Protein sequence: CSVDGVSENTIYF.

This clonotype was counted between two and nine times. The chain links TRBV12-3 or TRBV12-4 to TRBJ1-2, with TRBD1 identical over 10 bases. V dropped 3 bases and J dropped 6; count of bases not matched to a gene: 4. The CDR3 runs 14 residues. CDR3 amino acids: CASSLDRGFDGYTF. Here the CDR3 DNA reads TGTGCCAGCAGTTTGGACAGGGGGTTCGATGGCTACACCTTC.

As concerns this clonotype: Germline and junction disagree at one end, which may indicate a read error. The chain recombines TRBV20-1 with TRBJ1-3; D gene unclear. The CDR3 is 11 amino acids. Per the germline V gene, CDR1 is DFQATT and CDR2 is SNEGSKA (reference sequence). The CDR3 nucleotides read TGCAGTCCCAGAGCTGGAAACACCATATATTTC. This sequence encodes CSPRAGNTIYF.

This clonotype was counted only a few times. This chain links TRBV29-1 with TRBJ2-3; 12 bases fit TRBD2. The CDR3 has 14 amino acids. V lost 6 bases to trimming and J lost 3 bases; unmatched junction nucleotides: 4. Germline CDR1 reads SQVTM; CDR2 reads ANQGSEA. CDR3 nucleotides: TGCAGCGTGTCGACTAGCGGGAGAACAGATACGCAGTATTTT. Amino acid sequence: CSVSTSGRTDTQYF.

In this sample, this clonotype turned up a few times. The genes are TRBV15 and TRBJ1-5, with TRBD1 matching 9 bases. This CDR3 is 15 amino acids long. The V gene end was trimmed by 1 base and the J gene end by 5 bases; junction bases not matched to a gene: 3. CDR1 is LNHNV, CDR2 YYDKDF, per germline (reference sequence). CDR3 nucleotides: TGTGCCACCAGCAGAGGACAGGGGGGAGATCAGCCCCAGCATTTT. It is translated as CATSRGQGGDQPQHF.

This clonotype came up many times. For the CDR3, the DNA is TGTGCCAGCAGTTACCGACGGAACCAAGAGACCCAGTACTTC. This sequence encodes CASSYRRNQETQYF. The chain employs TRBV6-5 and TRBJ2-5; D unclear. The CDR3 length is 14 residues. Germline assignment: CDR1 MNHEY and CDR2 SVGAGI. Deletions cut 2 bases from V and 0 bases from J, with 7 bases between.

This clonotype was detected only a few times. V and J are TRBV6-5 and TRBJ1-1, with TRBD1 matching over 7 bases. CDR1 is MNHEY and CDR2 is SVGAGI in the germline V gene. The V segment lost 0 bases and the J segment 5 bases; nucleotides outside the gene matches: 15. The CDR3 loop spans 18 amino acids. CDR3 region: CASSYSRDRPRLGTEAFF. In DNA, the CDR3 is TGTGCCAGCAGTTACTCCCGGGACAGACCTCGCTTGGGTACTGAAGCTTTCTTT.

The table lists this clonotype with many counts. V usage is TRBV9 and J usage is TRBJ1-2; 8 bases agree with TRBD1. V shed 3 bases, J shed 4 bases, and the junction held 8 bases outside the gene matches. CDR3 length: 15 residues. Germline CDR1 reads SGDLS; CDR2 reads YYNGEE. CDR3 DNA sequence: TGTGCCAGCAGCGGCCCCGGACAGGGAAGCTATGGCTACACCTTC. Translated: CASSGPGQGSYGYTF.

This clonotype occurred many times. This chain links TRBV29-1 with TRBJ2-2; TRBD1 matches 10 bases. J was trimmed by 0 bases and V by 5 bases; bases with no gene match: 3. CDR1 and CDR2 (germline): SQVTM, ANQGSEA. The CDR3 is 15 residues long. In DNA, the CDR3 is TGCAGCGTTTCCGGGACAGGGGCGAACACCGGGGAGCTGTTTTTT. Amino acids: CSVSGTGANTGELFF.

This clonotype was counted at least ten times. The CDR3 here is CASTHGTSQETQYF. CDR3 sequence (DNA): TGCGCCAGCACCCACGGGACTAGCCAAGAGACCCAGTACTTC. The chain combines TRBV5-1 with TRBJ2-5, with 8 bases matching TRBD2. This CDR3 contains 14 residues. CDR1 is SGHRS and CDR2 is YFSETQ in the germline V gene. The junction had 5 bases not matched to a gene; V was cut back by 6 bases and J by 1 base. Complete variable domain (other parts from reference TRBV5-1 and TRBJ2-5): KAGVTQTPRYLIKTRGQQVTLSCSPISGHRSVSWYQQTPGQGLQFLFEYFSETQRNKGNFPGRFSGRQFSNSRSEMNVSTLELGDSALYLCASTHGTSQETQYFGPGTRLLVL.

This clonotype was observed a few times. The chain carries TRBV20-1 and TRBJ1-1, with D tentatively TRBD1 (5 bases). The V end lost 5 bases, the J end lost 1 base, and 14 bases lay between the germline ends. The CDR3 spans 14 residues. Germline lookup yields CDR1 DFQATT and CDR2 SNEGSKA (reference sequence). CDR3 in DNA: TGCAGTGCTCATCGGGAGGGGAGGAACACTGAAGCTTTCTTT. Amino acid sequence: CSAHREGRNTEAFF.

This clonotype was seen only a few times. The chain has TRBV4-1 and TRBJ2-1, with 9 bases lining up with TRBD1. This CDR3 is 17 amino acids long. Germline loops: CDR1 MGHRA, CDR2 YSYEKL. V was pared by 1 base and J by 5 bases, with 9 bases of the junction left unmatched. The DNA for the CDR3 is TGCGCCAGCAGCCAAGCCGGGACAGGGTACCTCGACAATGAGCAGTTCTTC. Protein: CASSQAGTGYLDNEQFF.